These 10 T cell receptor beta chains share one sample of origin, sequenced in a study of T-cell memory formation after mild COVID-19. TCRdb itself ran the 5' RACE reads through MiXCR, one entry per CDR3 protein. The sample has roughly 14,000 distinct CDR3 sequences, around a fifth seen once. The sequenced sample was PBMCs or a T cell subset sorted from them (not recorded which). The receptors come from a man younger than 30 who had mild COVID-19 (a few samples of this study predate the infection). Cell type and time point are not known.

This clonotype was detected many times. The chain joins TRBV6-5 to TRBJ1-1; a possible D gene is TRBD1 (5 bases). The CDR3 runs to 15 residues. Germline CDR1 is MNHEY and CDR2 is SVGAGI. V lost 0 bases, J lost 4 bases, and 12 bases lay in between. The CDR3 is CASSYSGGLGTEAFF. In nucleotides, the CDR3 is TGTGCCAGCAGTTACTCTGGGGGTTTAGGCACTGAAGCTTTCTTT.

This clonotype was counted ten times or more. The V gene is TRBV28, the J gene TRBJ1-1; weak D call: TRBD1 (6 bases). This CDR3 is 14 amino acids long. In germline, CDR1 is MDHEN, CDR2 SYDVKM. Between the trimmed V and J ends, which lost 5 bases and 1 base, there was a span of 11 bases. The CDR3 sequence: CASSLRDKNTEAFF. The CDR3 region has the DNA TGTGCCAGCAGTCTCCGGGACAAGAACACTGAAGCTTTCTTT.

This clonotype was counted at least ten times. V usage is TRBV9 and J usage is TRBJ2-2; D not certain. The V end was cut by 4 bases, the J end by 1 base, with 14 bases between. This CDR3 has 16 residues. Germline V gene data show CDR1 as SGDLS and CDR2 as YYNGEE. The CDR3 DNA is TGTGCCAGCAGCCCCCCGGTAGAGCTGAACACCGGGGAGCTGTTTTTT. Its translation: CASSPPVELNTGELFF.

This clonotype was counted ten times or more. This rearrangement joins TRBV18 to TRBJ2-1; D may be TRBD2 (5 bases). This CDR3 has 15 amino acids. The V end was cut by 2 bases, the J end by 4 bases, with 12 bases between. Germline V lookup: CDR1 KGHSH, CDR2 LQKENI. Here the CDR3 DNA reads TGTGCCAGCTCACCAATGGGCGGGCCTTACAATGAGCAGTTCTTC. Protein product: CASSPMGGPYNEQFF.

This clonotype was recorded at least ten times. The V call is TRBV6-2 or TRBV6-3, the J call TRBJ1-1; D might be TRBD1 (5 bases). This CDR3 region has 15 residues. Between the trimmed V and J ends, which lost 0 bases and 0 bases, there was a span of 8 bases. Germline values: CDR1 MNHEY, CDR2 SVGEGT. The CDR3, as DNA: TGTGCCAGCAGTTACTCAGGGACGGTGAACACTGAAGCTTTCTTT. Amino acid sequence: CASSYSGTVNTEAFF.

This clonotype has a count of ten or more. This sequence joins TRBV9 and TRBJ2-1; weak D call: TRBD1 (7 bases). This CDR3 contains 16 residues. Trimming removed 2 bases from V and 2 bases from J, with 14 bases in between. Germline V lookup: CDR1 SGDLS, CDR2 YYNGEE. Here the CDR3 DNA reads TGTGCCAGCAGCGTTCGAACAGGGGAGGCCTACAATGAGCAGTTCTTC. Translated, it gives CASSVRTGEAYNEQFF. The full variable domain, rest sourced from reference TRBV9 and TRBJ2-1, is DSGVTQTPKHLITATGQRVTLRCSPRSGDLSVYWYQQSLDQGLQFLIQYYNGEERAKGNILERFSAQQFPDLHSELNLSSLELGDSALYFCASSVRTGEAYNEQFFGPGTRLTVL.

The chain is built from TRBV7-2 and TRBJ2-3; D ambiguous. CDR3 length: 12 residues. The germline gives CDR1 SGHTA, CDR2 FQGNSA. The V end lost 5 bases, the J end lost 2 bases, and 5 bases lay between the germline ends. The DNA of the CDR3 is TGTGCCAGCAGCCTACTCACAGATACGCAGTATTTT. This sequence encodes CASSLLTDTQYF. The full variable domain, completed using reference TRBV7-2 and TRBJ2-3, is GAGVSQSPSNKVTEKGKDVELRCDPISGHTALYWYRQSLGQGLEFLIYFQGNSAPDKSGLPSDRFSAERTGGSVSTLTIQRTQQEDSAVYLCASSLLTDTQYFGPGTRLTVL.

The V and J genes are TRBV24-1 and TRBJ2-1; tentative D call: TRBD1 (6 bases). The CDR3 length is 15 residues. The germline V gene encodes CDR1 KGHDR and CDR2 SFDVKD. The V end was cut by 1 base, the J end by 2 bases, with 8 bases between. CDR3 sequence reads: CATSDFGGPYNEQFF. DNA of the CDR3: TGTGCCACCAGTGATTTTGGGGGCCCCTACAATGAGCAGTTCTTC.

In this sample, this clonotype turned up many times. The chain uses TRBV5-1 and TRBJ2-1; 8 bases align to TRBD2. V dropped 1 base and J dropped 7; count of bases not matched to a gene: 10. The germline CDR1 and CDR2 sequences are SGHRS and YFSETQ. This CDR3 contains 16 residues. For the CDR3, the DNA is TGCGCCAGCAGCTTGTATAGCGGGGAAGGGGGAAATGAGCAGTTCTTC. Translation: CASSLYSGEGGNEQFF. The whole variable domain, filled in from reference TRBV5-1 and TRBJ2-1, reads KAGVTQTPRYLIKTRGQQVTLSCSPISGHRSVSWYQQTPGQGLQFLFEYFSETQRNKGNFPGRFSGRQFSNSRSEMNVSTLELGDSALYLCASSLYSGEGGNEQFFGPGTRLTVL.

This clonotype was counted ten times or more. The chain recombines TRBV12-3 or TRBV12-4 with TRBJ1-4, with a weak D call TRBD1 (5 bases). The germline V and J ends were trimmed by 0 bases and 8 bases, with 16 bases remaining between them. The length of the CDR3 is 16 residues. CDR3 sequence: CASSLALGRVKEKLFF. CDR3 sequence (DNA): TGTGCCAGCAGTTTAGCGCTTGGCAGGGTAAAGGAAAAACTGTTTTTT.